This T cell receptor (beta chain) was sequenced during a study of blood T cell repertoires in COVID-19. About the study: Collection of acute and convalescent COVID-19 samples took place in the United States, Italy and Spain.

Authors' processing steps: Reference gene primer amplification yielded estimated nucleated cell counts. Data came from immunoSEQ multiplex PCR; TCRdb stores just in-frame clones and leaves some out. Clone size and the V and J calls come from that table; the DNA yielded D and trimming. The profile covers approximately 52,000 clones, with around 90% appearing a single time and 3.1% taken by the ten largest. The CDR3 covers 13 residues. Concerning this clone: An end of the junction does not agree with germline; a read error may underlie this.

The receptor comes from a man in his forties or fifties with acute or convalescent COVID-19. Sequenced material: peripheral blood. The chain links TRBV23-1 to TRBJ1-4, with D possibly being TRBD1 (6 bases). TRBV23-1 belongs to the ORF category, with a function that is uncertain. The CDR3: CPREDSSMGKLFF. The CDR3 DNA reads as TGCCCCAGGGAGGACAGTTCAATGGGAAAACTGTTTTTT.